A selection of T cell receptor beta chains follows, all from one sample in a study of spatial heterogeneity in lung cancer. TCRdb fed the 5' RACE reads into MiXCR, producing one record per CDR3 protein. The profile shows about 52,000 distinct CDR3 sequences, less than 9% of them singletons. This specimen consisted of PBMCs, obtained at follow-up. The source is a female donor with early-stage non-small cell lung cancer. The CDR3 runs from the conserved cysteine through the conserved F or W. A D gene is named only where the DNA matches it firmly. Not every row has a clone size; where given, it reads once, few, many or a size class.

d_call clone_size j_call v_call cdr3_nt cdr3_aa
. many TRBJ2-1 TRBV7-2 TGTGCCAGCAGCTTAGGTTCCCGGGAGCAGTTCTTC CASSLGSREQFF
TRBD1 many TRBJ1-3 TRBV4-3 TGCGCCAGCAGCCAGGCCGGGACAGGGCTCGGAAACACCATATATTTT CASSQAGTGLGNTIYF
. many TRBJ1-2 TRBV6-1 TGTGCCAGCAGTGTCGGGGCCGACTATGGCTACACCTTC CASSVGADYGYTF
. few TRBJ1-2 TRBV15 TGTGCCACCAGCGGGATGTACATGGCGAGTGGCTACACCTTC CATSGMYMASGYTF
TRBD2 many TRBJ2-5 TRBV5-1 TGCGCCAGCAGCTTGGTGGCGGGACTAGCGAGCAAGACCCAGTACTTC CASSLVAGLASKTQYF
. many TRBJ2-3 TRBV7-9 TGTGCCAGCAGCTCATACAGGGCAAGCACAGATACGCAGTATTTT CASSSYRASTDTQYF
TRBD2 . TRBJ2-5 TRBV4-2 TGTGCCAGCAGCCAAGCCGGGACTAGCGCAGAGACCCAGTACTTC CASSQAGTSAETQYF
TRBD2 few TRBJ2-1 TRBV2 TGTGCCAGCCGACTAGCGGGGGGGGTCGATGAGCAGTTCTTC CASRLAGGVDEQFF
. few TRBJ2-3 TRBV12-3/TRBV12-4 TGTGCCAGCAATCGGTTTTCGGCAGATACGCAGTATTTT CASNRFSADTQYF
. few TRBJ2-1 TRBV29-1 TGCAGCGTTGAAAGCCCCTTTCGTGGTGAGCAGTTCTTC CSVESPFRGEQFF
TRBD2 many TRBJ2-3 TRBV7-9 TGTGCCAGCAGCCCTGGGACTAGCAGCGGCACAGATACGCAGTATTTT CASSPGTSSGTDTQYF
TRBD1 many TRBJ2-5 TRBV12-3/TRBV12-4 TGTGCCAGCAGTTCAGCACGACAGGGGCGGCAAGAGACCCAGTACTTC CASSSARQGRQETQYF
. few TRBJ2-7 TRBV3-1 TGTGCCAGCAGCCACCTACCCTACGAGCAGTACTTC CASSHLPYEQYF
. many TRBJ1-2 TRBV5-1 TGCGCCAGCAGAAAAGACCAAGCTGGCTACACCTTC CASRKDQAGYTF
TRBD1 few TRBJ1-1 TRBV30 TGTGCCGGCAACAGGGGGCAAGCTTTCTTT CAGNRGQAFF
TRBD1 few TRBJ2-7 TRBV27 TGTGCCAGCAGCAGAATAGGGGGCATAGGATCCTACGAGCAGTACTTC CASSRIGGIGSYEQYF
. many TRBJ2-3 TRBV2 TGTGCCAGCAGTATAATGATAGCCACAGATACGCAGTATTTT CASSIMIATDTQYF
. many TRBJ2-7 TRBV6-6 TGTGCCAGCAGTGACGGGGGCTTCTACGAGCAGTACTTC CASSDGGFYEQYF
. many TRBJ2-1 TRBV21-1 TGTGCCAGCAGCAAAGCTCCCCCTCCGGGACACCCAGGCTCCTACAATGAGCAGTTCTTC CASSKAPPPGHPGSYNEQFF
. many TRBJ2-3 TRBV10-3 TGTGCCATCTCCCACATGGGGACTGAGACAGATACGCAGTATTTT CAISHMGTETDTQYF
TRBD2 many TRBJ2-7 TRBV20-1 TGCAGTGCTAGAGACTTCGCGGGGGGCTCCTACGAGCAGTACTTC CSARDFAGGSYEQYF
. many TRBJ2-3 TRBV7-2 TGTGCCAGCAGTCAAGTCGGGGGCACGACAGATACGCAGTATTTT CASSQVGGTTDTQYF
. . TRBJ2-3 TRBV6-1 TGTGCCAGCAGCGTCGACAGGGATACGCAGTATTTT CASSVDRDTQYF
. many TRBJ1-3 TRBV14 TGTGCCAGCAGCCTGGGACTGTCCTCTGGAAACACCATATATTTT CASSLGLSSGNTIYF
TRBD1 few TRBJ2-5 TRBV7-9 TGTGCCAGCAGCCGAAGCGGGACAGGGGGGTGGGAGACCCAGTACTTC CASSRSGTGGWETQYF
TRBD1 many TRBJ1-2 TRBV2 TGTGCCAGCAGTGTCCCACCGGGACAGGATCCTTTTGGCTACACCTTC CASSVPPGQDPFGYTF
. few TRBJ1-5 TRBV4-1 TGCGCCAGCAGCCAAGATCGCCAGGGACCTTCCGATCAGCCCCAGCATTTT CASSQDRQGPSDQPQHF
. many TRBJ1-2 TRBV6-5 TGTGCCAGCAGTTATACAGCCAACTATGGCTACACCTTC CASSYTANYGYTF
. few TRBJ1-2 TRBV29-1 TGCAGCGTTGAAGATCTTGGCAGTACCTATGGCTACACCTTC CSVEDLGSTYGYTF
. many TRBJ2-7 TRBV5-1 TGCGCCAGCAGCTTGGCCGGGCCCTACGAGCAGTACTTC CASSLAGPYEQYF
TRBD1 many TRBJ2-7 TRBV7-9 TGTGCCAGCAGCCGCGGACAGGGGGTTTACGAGCAGTACTTC CASSRGQGVYEQYF
TRBD1 many TRBJ2-3 TRBV5-1 TGCGCCAGCAGCCCCAGGACAGGAGCTTCTACGCAGTATTTT CASSPRTGASTQYF
. few TRBJ1-1 TRBV29-1 TGCAGCGTTGTCGGGGGCCTAAGGATGAACACTGAAGCTTTCTTT CSVVGGLRMNTEAFF
TRBD1 . TRBJ1-1 TRBV5-1 TGCGCCAGCAGGGGTAAGGTCCGGACAGGGAACACTGAAGCTTTCTTT CASRGKVRTGNTEAFF
. many TRBJ2-7 TRBV3-1 TGTGCCAGCAGCCAGGTGGACGAGCAGTACTTC CASSQVDEQYF
TRBD2 many TRBJ2-7 TRBV20-1 TGCAGTGCTTTAATTAGCGGGGGACGTTACGAGCAGTACTTC CSALISGGRYEQYF
. many TRBJ1-1 TRBV7-9 TGTGCCAGCAGCCGTAAATCCGGGGCATTGGGCACTGAAGCTTTCTTT CASSRKSGALGTEAFF
. few TRBJ1-2 TRBV20-1 TGCAGTGCTAGGGGGGGGCCCTTAGTCTACACCTTC CSARGGPLVYTF
TRBD2 many TRBJ2-5 TRBV7-9 TGTGCCAGCAGCTGGGGACGGGGACTAGCGGAGCAAGAGACCCAGTACTTC CASSWGRGLAEQETQYF
. many TRBJ1-3 TRBV5-1 TGCGCCAGCAGCTTGGCCGGCAGCTCGGGCTCTGGAAACACCATATATTTT CASSLAGSSGSGNTIYF
. . TRBJ1-5 TRBV4-1 TGCGCCAGCAGCCAAGTCCAGGGCAGCCAGCCCCAGCATTTT CASSQVQGSQPQHF
. . TRBJ1-2 TRBV30 TGTGCCTGGAGTGTTACAGGGACGGATGGCTACACCTTC CAWSVTGTDGYTF
TRBD1 . TRBJ2-3 TRBV5-1 TGCGCCAGCAGCTTGGCCCAGGGGGCCACAGATACGCAGTATTTT CASSLAQGATDTQYF
. many TRBJ2-7 TRBV20-1 TGCAGTGCTCCTGCCTCCTACGAGCAGTACTTC CSAPASYEQYF
. many TRBJ1-2 TRBV20-1 TGCAGTGCTAGTGGGGGACTGGGGAGCGGCTACACCTTC CSASGGLGSGYTF
. few TRBJ2-3 TRBV6-5 TGTGCCAGCCTAGGGACAGATACGCAGTATTTT CASLGTDTQYF
TRBD2 many TRBJ2-3 TRBV2 TGTGCCAGCCGACTAGCGGGGGGGCCGAGCACAGATACGCAGTATTTT CASRLAGGPSTDTQYF
. . TRBJ1-1 TRBV3-1 TGTGCCAGCAGCCATCGTGGCTGGAAGGGGAACACTGAAGCTTTCTTT CASSHRGWKGNTEAFF
. few TRBJ2-5 TRBV5-1 TGCGCCAGCAGCTTGGGAGGGCAGAAGACCCAGTACTTC CASSLGGQKTQYF
. . TRBJ1-2 TRBV19 TGTGCCAGTAGTACCCGGCAGGGCTATGGCTACACCTTC CASSTRQGYGYTF
. many TRBJ1-2 TRBV28 TGTGCCAGCAGTCTACTTGGGGGTTGGAGCGGCTACACCTTC CASSLLGGWSGYTF
TRBD1 few TRBJ1-1 TRBV15 TGTGCCACCAGCAGAGACCGAGTGACAGGGGGAGCTTTCTTT CATSRDRVTGGAFF
. many TRBJ2-1 TRBV7-8 TGTGCCAGCAGCTTCCTCACGAACCACCGTGAGCAGTTCTTC CASSFLTNHREQFF
. . TRBJ2-1 TRBV12-3/TRBV12-4 TGTGCCAGCAATAGGGCCTGGGGGGAATACAATGAGCAGTTCTTC CASNRAWGEYNEQFF
TRBD1 . TRBJ1-1 TRBV6-5 TGTGCCAGCAGTTACCGACAGGGCTTCACTGAAGCTTTCTTT CASSYRQGFTEAFF
TRBD2 few TRBJ2-7 TRBV2 TGTGCCAGCAGTCACCGCACCGGGACTAGCTACGAGCAGTACTTC CASSHRTGTSYEQYF
TRBD1 few TRBJ1-1 TRBV20-1 TGCAGTGCCCTGATCCCAGGGGGGAAGAACACTGAAGCTTTCTTT CSALIPGGKNTEAFF
. many TRBJ2-7 TRBV4-3 TGCGCCAGCAGCCAAGGGAGTACAGTGGCGAACGAGCAGTACTTC CASSQGSTVANEQYF
TRBD1 . TRBJ2-1 TRBV3-1 TGTGCCAGCAGCCAAGATGGGACAGGGGGCGATGAGCAGTTCTTC CASSQDGTGGDEQFF